Following are 9 T cell receptor beta chains from one sample sequenced in a study of graft-versus-host responses after intestinal transplantation. Here immunoSEQ multiplex PCR was the method, and the copy in TCRdb shows in-frame clones only, minus some. This sample has 90,000 to 95,000 clones, with 85% to 95% found just once. No antigen is known for these receptors. This material consisted of unstimulated CD8+ T cells sorted from spleen or lymph node cells, taken before intestinal transplant. These receptors were collected from a human donor who received an intestinal transplant.

The chain is built from TRBV25-1 and TRBJ2-3; D is undetermined. The CDR3 totals 12 residues. In germline, CDR1 is MGHDK, CDR2 SYGVNS. V lost 6 bases, J lost 2 bases, and 6 bases lay in between. CDR3 sequence (DNA): TGTGCCAGCAGGGATAACACAGATACGCAGTATTTT. Its translation is CASRDNTDTQYF.

The V gene is TRBV7-9, the J gene TRBJ2-7, with D unresolved. Germline assignment: CDR1 SEHNR and CDR2 FQNEAQ (reference sequence). CDR3 size: 13 residues. The V end lost 5 bases, the J end lost 0 bases, and 8 bases lay between the germline ends. The CDR3 spells CASSPSGSYEQYF. CDR3 coding DNA: TGTGCCAGCAGCCCGTCGGGCTCCTACGAGCAGTACTTC.

Worth noting for this clone: Other nucleotide sequences in the sample specify the same CDR3. The chain has TRBV11-2 and TRBJ2-7; D unclear. Germline V gives CDR1 SGHAT, CDR2 FQNNGV. This CDR3 comprises 12 residues. V gave up 1 base and J gave up 4 bases, with 5 bases separating them. CDR3 sequence: CASSLVGYEQYF. The CDR3 DNA is TGTGCCAGCAGCTTAGTGGGTTACGAGCAGTACTTC.

The chain couples TRBV5-6 to TRBJ1-3, with D possibly TRBD1 on 5 matching bases. There are 13 residues in the CDR3. V was cut by 3 bases and J by 2 bases, with 6 bases left in between. Germline V gene sequence: CDR1 SGHDT, CDR2 YYEEEE. As DNA, the CDR3 is TGTGCCAGCAGCTGGGGGACTGGAAACACCATATATTTT. Protein: CASSWGTGNTIYF. The whole variable domain, remainder taken from reference TRBV5-6 and TRBJ1-3, is DAGVTQSPTHLIKTRGQQVTLRCSPKSGHDTVSWYQQALGQGPQFIFQYYEEEERQRGNFPDRFSGHQFPNYSSELNVNALLLGDSALYLCASSWGTGNTIYFGEGSWLTVV.

J is TRBJ2-2 and V is TRBV16; a possible D gene is TRBD1 (5 bases). Looked up from germline, CDR1 is KGHSY and CDR2 is FQNENV. Trimming removed 4 bases from V and 4 bases from J, with 10 bases in between. The CDR3 loop spans 14 amino acids. The CDR3 sequence is CASSPGYGTGELFF. CDR3 in DNA: TGTGCCAGCAGCCCAGGGTACGGCACCGGGGAGCTGTTTTTT.

The CDR3 spells CASSPTTVNTEAFF. The CDR3 DNA reads TGCGCCAGCAGCCCTACGACAGTGAACACTGAAGCTTTCTTT. The chain recombines TRBV4-1 with TRBJ1-1; D perhaps matches TRBD1 (5 bases). The CDR3 loop spans 14 amino acids. The V gene lost 4 bases and the J gene lost 0 bases, with 9 bases spanning the gap. CDR1 and CDR2 from the germline V gene are MGHRA and YSYEKL.

CDR3 coding DNA: TGTGCCAGCAGCATCGGAGCGACTTCCTACAATGAGCAGTTCTTC. As protein: CASSIGATSYNEQFF. The V and J genes are TRBV9 and TRBJ2-1; D is unclear. From germline, CDR1 is SGDLS and CDR2 YYNGEE. The CDR3 runs 15 residues. The V and J ends lost 4 bases and 1 base respectively, with 12 bases between them.

This chain connects TRBV29-1 to TRBJ2-7; D might be TRBD2 (5 bases). The CDR3 loop spans 15 amino acids. Germline values: CDR1 SQVTM, CDR2 ANQGSEA. V was trimmed by 4 bases and J by 3 bases, leaving 19 bases between them. The CDR3 is CSVVFWERENYEQYF. CDR3 DNA sequence: TGCAGCGTTGTTTTTTGGGAGCGAGAGAACTACGAGCAGTACTTC.

This clone was observed once. This chain links TRBV5-1 with TRBJ2-7; no definite D call. There are 14 residues in the CDR3. Trimming cost V 2 bases and J 1 base, with 10 bases left between them. CDR1 is SGHRS, CDR2 YFSETQ, per germline. The CDR3 reads CASSLFDGSYEQYF. The CDR3 DNA sequence: TGCGCCAGCAGCTTATTCGACGGTTCCTACGAGCAGTACTTC.